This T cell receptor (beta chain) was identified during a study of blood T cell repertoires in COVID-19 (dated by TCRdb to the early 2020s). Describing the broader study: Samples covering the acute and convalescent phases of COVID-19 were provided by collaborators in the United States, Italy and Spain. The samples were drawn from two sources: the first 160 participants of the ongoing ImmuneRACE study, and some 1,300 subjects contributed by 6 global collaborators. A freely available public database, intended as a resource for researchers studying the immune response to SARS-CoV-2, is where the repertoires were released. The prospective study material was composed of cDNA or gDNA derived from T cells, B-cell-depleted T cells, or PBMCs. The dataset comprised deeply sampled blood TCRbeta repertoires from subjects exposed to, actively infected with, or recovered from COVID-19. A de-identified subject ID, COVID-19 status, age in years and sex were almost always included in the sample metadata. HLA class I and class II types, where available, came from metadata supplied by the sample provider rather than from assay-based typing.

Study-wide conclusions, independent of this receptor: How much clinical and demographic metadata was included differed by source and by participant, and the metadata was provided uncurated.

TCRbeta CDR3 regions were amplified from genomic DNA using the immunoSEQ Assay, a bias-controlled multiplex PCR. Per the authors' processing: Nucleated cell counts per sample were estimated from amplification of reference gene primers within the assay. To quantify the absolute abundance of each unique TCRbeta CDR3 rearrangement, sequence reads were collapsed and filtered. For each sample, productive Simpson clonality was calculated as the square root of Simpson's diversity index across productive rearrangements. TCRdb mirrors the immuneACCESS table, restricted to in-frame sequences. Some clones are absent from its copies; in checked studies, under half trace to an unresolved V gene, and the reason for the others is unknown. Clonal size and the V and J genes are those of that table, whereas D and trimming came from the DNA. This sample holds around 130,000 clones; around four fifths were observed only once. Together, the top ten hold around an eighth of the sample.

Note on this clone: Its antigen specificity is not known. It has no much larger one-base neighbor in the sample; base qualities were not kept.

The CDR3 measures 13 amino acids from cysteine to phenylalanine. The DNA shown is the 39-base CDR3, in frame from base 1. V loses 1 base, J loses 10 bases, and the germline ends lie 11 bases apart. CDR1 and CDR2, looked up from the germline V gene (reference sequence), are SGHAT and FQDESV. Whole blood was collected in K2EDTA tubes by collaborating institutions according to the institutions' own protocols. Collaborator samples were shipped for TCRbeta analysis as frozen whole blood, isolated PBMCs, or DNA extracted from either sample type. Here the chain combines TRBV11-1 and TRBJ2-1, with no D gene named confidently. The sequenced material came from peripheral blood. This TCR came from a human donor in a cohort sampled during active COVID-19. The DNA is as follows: TGTGCCAGCAGCTTAGGCGGCGCATGGGAGCAGTTCTTC. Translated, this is CASSLGGAWEQFF.